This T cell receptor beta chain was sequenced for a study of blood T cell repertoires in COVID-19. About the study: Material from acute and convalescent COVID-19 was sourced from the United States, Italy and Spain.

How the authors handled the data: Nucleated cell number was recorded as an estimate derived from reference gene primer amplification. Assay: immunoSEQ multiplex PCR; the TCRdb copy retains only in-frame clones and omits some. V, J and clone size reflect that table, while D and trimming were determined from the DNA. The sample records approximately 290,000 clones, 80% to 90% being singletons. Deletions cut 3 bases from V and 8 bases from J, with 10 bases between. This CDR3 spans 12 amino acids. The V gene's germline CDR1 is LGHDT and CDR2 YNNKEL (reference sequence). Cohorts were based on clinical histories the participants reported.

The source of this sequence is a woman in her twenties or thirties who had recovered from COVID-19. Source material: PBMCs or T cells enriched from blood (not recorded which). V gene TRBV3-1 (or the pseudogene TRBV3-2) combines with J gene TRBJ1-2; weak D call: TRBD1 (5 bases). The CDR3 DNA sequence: TGTGCCAGCAGCCACGGGGGTGGGGGCTACACCTTC. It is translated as CASSHGGGGYTF.